This T cell receptor beta chain was retrieved from a study of Graves' ophthalmopathy and Graves' hyperthyroidism. V was trimmed by 0 bases and J by 4 bases, leaving 9 bases between them. The germline gives CDR1 KGHSH, CDR2 LQKENI. The length of the CDR3 is 14 residues. From RNA, the CDR3 regions of TCR beta chains were amplified and sequenced. First-round RT-PCR employed HTBI primers, with a second-round multiplex PCR after it. MiXCR was run by TCRdb on the multiplex PCR reads, yielding one entry per CDR3 protein. The sample holds around 400,000 distinct CDR3 sequences, around 19% seen once. This clonotype was observed a few times. What supplied the PBMCs was roughly 10 ml of fresh peripheral blood.

Sequenced sample: peripheral blood. The chain has TRBV18 and TRBJ2-5; D remains ambiguous. The receptor was isolated from a young woman with Graves' ophthalmopathy. The CDR3 region has the DNA TGTGCCAGCTCACCACCCTCGGAGTCAGAGACCCAGTACTTC. It is translated as CASSPPSESETQYF.